This T cell receptor (beta chain) was retrieved from a study of T cells expressing NK-cell markers. Study-wide background: It was sorted CD3+CD56+NKG2C+, CD3+CD56+NKG2C- and CD3+CD56-NKG2C+ T cells that supplied the TCR beta repertoires.

Germline V CDR1 and CDR2: SNHLY, FYNNEI. The CDR3 extends over 18 amino acids. Reanalyzing the 5' RACE reads, TCRdb keeps one entry per CDR3 protein, without DNA. The ten most abundant clones cover over 20% of a sample with roughly 150,000 distinct CDR3 sequences. The source material was blood T cells: a sorted CD56 or NKG2C T cell subset, CD4+ or CD8+ T cells, or bulk PBMC T cells (not recorded which). The chain uses TRBV2 and TRBJ1-6. The clonotype comes from a man between 18 and 69 years old in good health. Here the CDR3 reads CASYLLEGKSSYNSPLHF.